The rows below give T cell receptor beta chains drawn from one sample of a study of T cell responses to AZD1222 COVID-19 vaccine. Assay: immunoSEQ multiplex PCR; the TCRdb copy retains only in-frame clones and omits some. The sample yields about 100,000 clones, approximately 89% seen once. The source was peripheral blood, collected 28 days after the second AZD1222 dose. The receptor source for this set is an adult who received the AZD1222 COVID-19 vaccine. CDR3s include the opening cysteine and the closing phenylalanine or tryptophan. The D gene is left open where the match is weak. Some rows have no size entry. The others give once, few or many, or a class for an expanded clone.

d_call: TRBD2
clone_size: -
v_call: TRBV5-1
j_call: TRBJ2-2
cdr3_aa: CASSLGDYPPGELFF
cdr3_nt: TGCGCCAGCAGCTTGGGGGACTACCCTCCGGGGGAGCTGTTTTTT

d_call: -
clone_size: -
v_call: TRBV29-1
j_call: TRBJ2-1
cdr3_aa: CSGGDLRSYNEQFF
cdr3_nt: TGCAGCGGGGGGGACCTACGATCCTACAATGAGCAGTTCTTC

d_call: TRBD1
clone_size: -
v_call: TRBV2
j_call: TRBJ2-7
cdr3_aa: CASTQDRSSYEQYF
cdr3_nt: TGTGCCAGCACCCAGGACAGGTCCTCCTACGAGCAGTACTTC

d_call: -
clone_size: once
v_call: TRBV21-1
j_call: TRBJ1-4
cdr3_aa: CASSKEDRGYAEKLFF
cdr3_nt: TGTGCCAGCAGCAAAGAGGACAGGGGATATGCTGAAAAACTGTTTTTT

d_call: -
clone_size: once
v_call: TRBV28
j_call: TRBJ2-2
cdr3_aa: CASCFGSGELFF
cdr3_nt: TGTGCCAGCTGTTTCGGGTCCGGGGAGCTGTTTTTT

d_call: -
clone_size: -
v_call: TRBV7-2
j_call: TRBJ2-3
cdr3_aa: CASSPQDTQYF
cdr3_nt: TGTGCCAGCAGCCCCCAAGATACGCAGTATTTT

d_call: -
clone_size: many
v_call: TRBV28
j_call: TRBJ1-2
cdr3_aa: CASSRDGYTF
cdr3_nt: TGTGCCAGCAGTAGGGACGGCTACACCTTC

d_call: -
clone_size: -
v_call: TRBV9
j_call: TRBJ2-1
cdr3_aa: CASSVAQGSYNEQFF
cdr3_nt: TGTGCCAGCAGCGTGGCCCAGGGCTCCTACAATGAGCAGTTCTTC

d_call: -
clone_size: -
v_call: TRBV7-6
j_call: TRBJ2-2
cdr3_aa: CASSLITGELFF
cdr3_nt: TGTGCCAGCAGCTTAATCACCGGGGAGCTGTTTTTT

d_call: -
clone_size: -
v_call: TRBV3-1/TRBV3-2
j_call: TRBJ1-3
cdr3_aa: CASSQGMGASSGNTIYF
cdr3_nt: TGTGCCAGCAGCCAAGGAATGGGCGCGAGCTCTGGAAACACCATATATTTT

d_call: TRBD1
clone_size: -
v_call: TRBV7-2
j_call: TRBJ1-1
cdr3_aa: CASSWGQWAEAFF
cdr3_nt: TGTGCCAGCAGCTGGGGACAGTGGGCTGAAGCTTTCTTT

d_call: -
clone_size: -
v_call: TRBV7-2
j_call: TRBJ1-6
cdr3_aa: CASRRNNSPLHF
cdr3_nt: TGTGCCAGCAGGAGGAATAATTCACCCCTCCACTTT

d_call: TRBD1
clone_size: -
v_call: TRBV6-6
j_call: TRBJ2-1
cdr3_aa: CASSHRAGTGGYNEQFF
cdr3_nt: TGTGCCAGCAGTCACAGGGCCGGGACAGGGGGGTACAATGAGCAGTTCTTC

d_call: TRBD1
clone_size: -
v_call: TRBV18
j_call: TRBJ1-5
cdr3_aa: CASSLTGYSNQPQHF
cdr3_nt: TGTGCCAGCTCCCTGACAGGGTATAGCAATCAGCCCCAGCATTTT

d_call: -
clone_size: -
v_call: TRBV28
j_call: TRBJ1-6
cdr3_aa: CASRPQGQGSPLHF
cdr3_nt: TGTGCCAGCAGACCCCAGGGGCAGGGTTCACCCCTCCACTTT

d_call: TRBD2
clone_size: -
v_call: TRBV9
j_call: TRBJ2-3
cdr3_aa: CASSVALTGAGAGDTTQYF
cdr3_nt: TGTGCCAGCAGCGTAGCGCTGACGGGAGCAGGCGCGGGGGATACGACGCAGTATTTT

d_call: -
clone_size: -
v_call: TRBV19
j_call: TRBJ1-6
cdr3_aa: CASRRLAERDSPLHF
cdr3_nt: TGTGCCAGTAGAAGGCTCGCCGAAAGAGATTCACCCCTCCACTTT

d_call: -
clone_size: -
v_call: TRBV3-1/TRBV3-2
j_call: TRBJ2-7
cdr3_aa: CASSQGGGTGRSF
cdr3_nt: TGTGCCAGCAGCCAAGGGGGAGGGACAGGCCGCTCCTTC

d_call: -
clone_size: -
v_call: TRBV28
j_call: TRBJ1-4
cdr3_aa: CASNPYSPTNEKLFF
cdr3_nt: TGTGCCAGCAACCCCTACAGCCCAACTAATGAAAAACTGTTTTTT

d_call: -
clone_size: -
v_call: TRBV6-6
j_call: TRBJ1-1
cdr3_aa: CASRQGGSTEAFF
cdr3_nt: TGTGCCAGTAGACAAGGGGGTAGCACTGAAGCTTTCTTT

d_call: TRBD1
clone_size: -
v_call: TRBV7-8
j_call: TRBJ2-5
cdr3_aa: CASSSRQGGETQYF
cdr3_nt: TGTGCCAGCAGCTCTCGACAGGGGGGAGAGACCCAGTACTTC

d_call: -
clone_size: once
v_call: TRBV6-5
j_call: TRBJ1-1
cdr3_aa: CASSTRDKNTEAFF
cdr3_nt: TGTGCCAGCAGTACCCGGGACAAGAACACTGAAGCTTTCTTT

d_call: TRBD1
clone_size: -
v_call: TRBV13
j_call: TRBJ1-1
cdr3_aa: CASSLPRTGRYMNTEAFF
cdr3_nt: TGTGCCAGCAGCTTACCGCGGACAGGGAGATACATGAACACTGAAGCTTTCTTT

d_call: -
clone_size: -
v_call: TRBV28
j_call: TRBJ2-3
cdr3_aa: CASSSRGAKSTDTQYF
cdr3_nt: TGTGCCAGCAGTTCTCGTGGGGCGAAGAGCACAGATACGCAGTATTTT

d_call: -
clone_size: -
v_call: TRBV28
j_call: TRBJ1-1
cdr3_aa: CASSLGGQLNTEAFF
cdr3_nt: TGTGCCAGCAGTTTAGGCGGACAGCTGAACACTGAAGCTTTCTTT

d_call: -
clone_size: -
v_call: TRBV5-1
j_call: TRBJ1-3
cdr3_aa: CASSLGGQRNTIYF
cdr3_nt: TGCGCCAGCAGCTTGGGAGGTCAGAGAAACACCATATATTTT

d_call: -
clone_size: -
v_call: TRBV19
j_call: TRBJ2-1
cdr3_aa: CASSMGRTIGEQFF
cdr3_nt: TGTGCCAGTAGTATGGGACGGACGATCGGTGAGCAGTTCTTC

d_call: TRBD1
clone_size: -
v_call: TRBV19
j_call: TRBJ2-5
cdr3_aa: CASSPGTGEETQYF
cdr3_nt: TGTGCCAGTAGTCCGGGGACAGGGGAAGAGACCCAGTACTTC

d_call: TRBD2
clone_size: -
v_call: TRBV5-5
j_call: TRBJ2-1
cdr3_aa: CASSLAPLAGFQNEQFF
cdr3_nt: TGTGCCAGCAGCTTGGCCCCTCTAGCGGGGTTTCAGAATGAGCAGTTCTTC

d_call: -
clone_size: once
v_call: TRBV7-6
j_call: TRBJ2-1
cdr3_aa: CASSLGGYGEQFF
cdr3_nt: TGTGCCAGCAGCTTAGGAGGGTACGGTGAGCAGTTCTTC

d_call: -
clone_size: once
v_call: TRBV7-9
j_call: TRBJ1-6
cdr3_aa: CASSFNRDSPLHF
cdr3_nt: TGTGCCAGCAGCTTCAACAGGGACTCACCCCTCCACTTT

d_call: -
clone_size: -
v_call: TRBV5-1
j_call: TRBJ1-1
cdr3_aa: CASSSIGLTEAFF
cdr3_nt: TGCGCCAGCAGCTCTATCGGTCTCACTGAAGCTTTCTTT

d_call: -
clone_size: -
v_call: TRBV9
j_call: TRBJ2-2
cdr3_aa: CASSVGGANTGELFF
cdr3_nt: TGTGCCAGCAGCGTAGGGGGAGCTAACACCGGGGAGCTGTTTTTT

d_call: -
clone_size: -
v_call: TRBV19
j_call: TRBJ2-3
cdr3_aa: CASSSSTTDTQYF
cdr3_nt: TGTGCCAGTAGTAGCTCAACCACAGATACGCAGTATTTT

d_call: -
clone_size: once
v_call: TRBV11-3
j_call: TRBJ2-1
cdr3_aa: CASSQSQGDVDEQFF
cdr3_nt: TGTGCCAGCAGCCAAAGCCAGGGTGATGTGGATGAGCAGTTCTTC

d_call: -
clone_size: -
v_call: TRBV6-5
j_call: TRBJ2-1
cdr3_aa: CAALWQGISNEQFF
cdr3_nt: TGTGCCGCCCTATGGCAGGGGATTTCCAATGAGCAGTTCTTC

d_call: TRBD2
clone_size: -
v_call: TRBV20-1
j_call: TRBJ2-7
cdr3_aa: CSASLAGSPYEQYF
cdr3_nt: TGCAGTGCTAGTCTAGCGGGATCCCCCTACGAGCAGTACTTC

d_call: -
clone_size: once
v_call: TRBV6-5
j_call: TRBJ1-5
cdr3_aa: CASSSAGGGNQPQHF
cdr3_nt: TGTGCCAGCAGTTCCGCGGGGGGGGGCAATCAGCCCCAGCATTTT

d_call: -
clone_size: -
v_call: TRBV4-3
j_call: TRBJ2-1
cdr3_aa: CASSQYHLGGEPNEQFF
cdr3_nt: TGCGCCAGCAGCCAATATCACTTGGGCGGGGAGCCCAATGAGCAGTTCTTC

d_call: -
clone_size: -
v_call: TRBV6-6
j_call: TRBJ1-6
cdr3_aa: CASSPRDYNSPLHF
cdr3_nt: TGTGCCAGCAGTCCCAGGGACTATAATTCACCCCTCCACTTT

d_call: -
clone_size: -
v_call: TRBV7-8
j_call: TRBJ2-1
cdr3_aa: CASSLVGVGYNEQFF
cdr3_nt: TGTGCCAGCAGCTTAGTAGGGGTCGGGTACAATGAGCAGTTCTTC

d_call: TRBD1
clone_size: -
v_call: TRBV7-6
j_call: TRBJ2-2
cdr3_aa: CASSVRTGGNTGELFF
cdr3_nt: TGTGCCAGCAGCGTGAGGACAGGGGGGAACACCGGGGAGCTGTTTTTT

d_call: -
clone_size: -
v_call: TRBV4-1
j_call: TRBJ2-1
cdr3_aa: CASSPDAGIYNEQFF
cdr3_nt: TGCGCCAGCAGCCCAGACGCGGGGATATACAATGAGCAGTTCTTC

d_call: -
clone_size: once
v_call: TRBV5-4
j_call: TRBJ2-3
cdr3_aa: CASTLTERTSTDTQYF
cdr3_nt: TGTGCCAGCACTCTCACGGAGCGTACTAGCACAGATACGCAGTATTTT

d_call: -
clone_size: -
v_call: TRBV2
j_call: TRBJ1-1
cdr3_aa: CASRAWGSVTEAFF
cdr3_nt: TGTGCCAGCAGGGCGTGGGGATCGGTCACTGAAGCTTTCTTT

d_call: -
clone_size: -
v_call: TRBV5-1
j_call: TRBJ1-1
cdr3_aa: CASSKFSRTLSRNTEAFF
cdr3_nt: TGCGCCAGCAGCAAATTCTCCAGAACCCTCTCGAGGAACACTGAAGCTTTCTTT

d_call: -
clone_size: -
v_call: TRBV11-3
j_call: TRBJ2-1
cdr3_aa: CASSSPGRRNEQFF
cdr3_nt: TGTGCCAGCAGCTCACCAGGACGCCGCAATGAGCAGTTCTTC

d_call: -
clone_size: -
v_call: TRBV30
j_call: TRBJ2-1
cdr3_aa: CAWSKGGNEQFF
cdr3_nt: TGTGCCTGGAGTAAGGGCGGGAATGAGCAGTTCTTC